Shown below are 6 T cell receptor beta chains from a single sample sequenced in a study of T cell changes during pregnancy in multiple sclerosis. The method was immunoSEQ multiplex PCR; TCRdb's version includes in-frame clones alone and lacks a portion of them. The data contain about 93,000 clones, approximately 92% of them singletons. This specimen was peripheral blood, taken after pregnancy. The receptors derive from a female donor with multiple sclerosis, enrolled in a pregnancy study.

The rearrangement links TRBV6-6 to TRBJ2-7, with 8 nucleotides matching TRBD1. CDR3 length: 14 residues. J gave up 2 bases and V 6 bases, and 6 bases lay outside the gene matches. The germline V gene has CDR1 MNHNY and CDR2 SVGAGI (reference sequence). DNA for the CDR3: TGTGCCAGCAGGCAGGGGGCAGTCACCTACGAGCAGTACTTC. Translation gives CASRQGAVTYEQYF.

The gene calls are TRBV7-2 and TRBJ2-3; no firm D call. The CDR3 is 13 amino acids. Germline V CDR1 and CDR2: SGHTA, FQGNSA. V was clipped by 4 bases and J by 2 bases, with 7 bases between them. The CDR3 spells CASSSRFTDTQYF. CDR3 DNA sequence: TGTGCCAGCAGCTCCCGGTTCACAGATACGCAGTATTTT.

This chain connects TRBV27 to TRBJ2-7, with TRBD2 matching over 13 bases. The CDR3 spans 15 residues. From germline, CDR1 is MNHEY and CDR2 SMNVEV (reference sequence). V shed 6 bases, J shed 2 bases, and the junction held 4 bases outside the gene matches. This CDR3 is CASSFGLAGAYEQYF. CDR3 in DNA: TGTGCCAGCAGCTTCGGACTAGCGGGAGCCTACGAGCAGTACTTC.

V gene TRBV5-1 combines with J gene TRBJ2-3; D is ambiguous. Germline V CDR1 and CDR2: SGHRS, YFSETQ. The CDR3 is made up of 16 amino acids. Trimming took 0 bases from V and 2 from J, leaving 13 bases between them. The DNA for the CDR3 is TGCGCCAGCAGCTTGGAATTCCTGCGTAACACAGATACGCAGTATTTT. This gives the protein CASSLEFLRNTDTQYF.

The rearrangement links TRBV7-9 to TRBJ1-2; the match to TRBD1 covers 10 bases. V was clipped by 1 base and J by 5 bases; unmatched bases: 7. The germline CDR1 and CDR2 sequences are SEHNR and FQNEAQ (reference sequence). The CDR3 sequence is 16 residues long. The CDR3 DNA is TGTGCCAGCAGCTTAGGGGACAGGGGCCCCTCGTATGGCTACACCTTC. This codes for CASSLGDRGPSYGYTF.

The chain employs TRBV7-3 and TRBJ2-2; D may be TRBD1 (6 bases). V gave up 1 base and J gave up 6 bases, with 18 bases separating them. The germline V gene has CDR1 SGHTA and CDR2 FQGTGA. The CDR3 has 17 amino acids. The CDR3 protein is CASSLSGQGSSAGELFF. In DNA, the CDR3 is TGTGCCAGCAGCTTAAGTGGGCAGGGGAGTTCTGCCGGGGAGCTGTTTTTT.